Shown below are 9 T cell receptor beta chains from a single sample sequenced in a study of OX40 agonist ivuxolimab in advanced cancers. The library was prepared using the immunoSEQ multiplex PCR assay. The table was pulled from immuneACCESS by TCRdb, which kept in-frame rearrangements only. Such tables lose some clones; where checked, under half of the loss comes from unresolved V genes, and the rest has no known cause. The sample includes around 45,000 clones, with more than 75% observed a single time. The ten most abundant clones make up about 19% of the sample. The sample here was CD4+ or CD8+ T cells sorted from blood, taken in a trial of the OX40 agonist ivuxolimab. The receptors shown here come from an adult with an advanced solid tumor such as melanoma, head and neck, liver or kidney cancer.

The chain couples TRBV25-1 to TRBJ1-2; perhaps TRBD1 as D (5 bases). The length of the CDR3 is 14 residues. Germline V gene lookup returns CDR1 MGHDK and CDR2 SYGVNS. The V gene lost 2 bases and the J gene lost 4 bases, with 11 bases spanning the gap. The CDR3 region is CASSEGSQGYGYTF. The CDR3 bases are TGTGCCAGCAGTGAAGGAAGTCAGGGCTATGGCTACACCTTC.

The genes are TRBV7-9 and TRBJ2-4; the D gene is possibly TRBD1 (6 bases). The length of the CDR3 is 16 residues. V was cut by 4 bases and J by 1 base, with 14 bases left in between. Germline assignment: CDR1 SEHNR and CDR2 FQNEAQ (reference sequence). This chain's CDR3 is CASSSDRPSAKNIQYF. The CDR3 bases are TGTGCCAGCAGCTCCGACAGGCCTTCTGCCAAAAACATTCAGTACTTC.

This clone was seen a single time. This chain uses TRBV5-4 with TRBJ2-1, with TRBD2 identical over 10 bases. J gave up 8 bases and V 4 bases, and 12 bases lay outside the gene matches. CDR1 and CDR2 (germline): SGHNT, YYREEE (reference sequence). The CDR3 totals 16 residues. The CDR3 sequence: CASSPIASGSVDEQFF. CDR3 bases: TGTGCCAGCAGCCCCATTGCTAGCGGGAGCGTCGATGAGCAGTTCTTC.

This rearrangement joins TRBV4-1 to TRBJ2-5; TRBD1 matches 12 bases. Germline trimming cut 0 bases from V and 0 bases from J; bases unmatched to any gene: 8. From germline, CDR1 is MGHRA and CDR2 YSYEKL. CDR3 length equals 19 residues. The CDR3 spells CASSQDPGTGGRYQETQYF. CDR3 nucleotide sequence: TGCGCCAGCAGCCAAGATCCCGGGACAGGGGGCCGGTACCAAGAGACCCAGTACTTC.

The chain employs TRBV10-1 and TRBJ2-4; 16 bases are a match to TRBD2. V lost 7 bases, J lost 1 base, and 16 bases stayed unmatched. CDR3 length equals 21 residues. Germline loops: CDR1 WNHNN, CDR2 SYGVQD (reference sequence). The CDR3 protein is CASTLILGTSGGASAKNIQYF. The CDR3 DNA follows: TGCGCCAGCACGTTAATCCTAGGGACTAGCGGGGGGGCCTCGGCCAAAAACATTCAGTACTTC.

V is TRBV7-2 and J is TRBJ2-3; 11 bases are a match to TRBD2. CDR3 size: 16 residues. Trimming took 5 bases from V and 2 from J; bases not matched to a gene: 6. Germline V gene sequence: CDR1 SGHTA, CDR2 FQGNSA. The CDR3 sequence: CASSERLAGLTDTQYF. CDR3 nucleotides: TGTGCCAGCAGCGAACGACTAGCGGGGCTCACAGATACGCAGTATTTT.

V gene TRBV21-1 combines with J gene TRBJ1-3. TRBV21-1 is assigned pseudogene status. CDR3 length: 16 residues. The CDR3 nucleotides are TGTGCCAGCAGCAAATTAAACAGCGGGAGGAAAGACACCATATATTTT. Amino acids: CASSKLNSGRKDTIYF.

CDR3 DNA: TGTGCCAGCAGCTTGAGGAGCGGGATCTCCTCCTACGAGCAGTACTTC. It is translated as CASSLRSGISSYEQYF. The J gene is TRBJ2-7, the V gene TRBV5-6, with 7 nucleotides matching TRBD2. Germline V CDR1 and CDR2: SGHDT, YYEEEE. The CDR3 sequence is 16 residues long. J was trimmed by 0 bases and V by 1 base; bases with no gene match: 7.

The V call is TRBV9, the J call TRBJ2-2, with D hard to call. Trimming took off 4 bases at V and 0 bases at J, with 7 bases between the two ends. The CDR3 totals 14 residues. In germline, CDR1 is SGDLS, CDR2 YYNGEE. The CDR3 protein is CASSQEANTGELFF. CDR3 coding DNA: TGTGCCAGCAGCCAAGAGGCGAACACCGGGGAGCTGTTTTTT.